The entry that follows covers one TCR beta chain sequence. In the source study's methods: Counts of nucleated cells, estimated from reference gene primer amplification, were obtained. TCRdb keeps only in-frame clones here, not all; method: immunoSEQ multiplex PCR. The V and J calls and clone size are taken from that table; D and trimming were inferred from the DNA. The sample has some 120,000 clones, about 85% seen once. These data come from a study of blood T cell repertoires in COVID-19. Overall study: COVID-19 samples collected from the United States, Italy and Spain covered acute and convalescent phases. The analysed material was cDNA or gDNA that came from T cells, B-cell-depleted T cells, or PBMCs.

Trimming removed 3 bases from V and 4 bases from J; junction bases left unmatched: 6. Germline CDR1 and CDR2: DFQATT and SNEGSKA (reference sequence). This CDR3 comprises 13 residues. Material: peripheral blood. The sequence was collected from a man aged 40-49 years with acute or convalescent COVID-19. The rearrangement links TRBV20-1 to TRBJ2-7; 7 bases fit TRBD2. CDR3 DNA: TGCAGTGCTAGTTCGGGGGGACGGTACGAGCAGTACTTC. Translation: CSASSGGRYEQYF.